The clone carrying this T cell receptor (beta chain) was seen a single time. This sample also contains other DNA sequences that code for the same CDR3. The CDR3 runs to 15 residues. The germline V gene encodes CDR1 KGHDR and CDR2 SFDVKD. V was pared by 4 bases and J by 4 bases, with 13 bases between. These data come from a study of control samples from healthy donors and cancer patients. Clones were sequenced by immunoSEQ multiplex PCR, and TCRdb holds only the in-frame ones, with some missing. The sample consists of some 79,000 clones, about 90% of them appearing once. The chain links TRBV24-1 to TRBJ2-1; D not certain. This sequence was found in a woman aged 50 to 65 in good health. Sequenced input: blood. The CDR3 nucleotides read TGTGCCACCAGTGACCCCGGCTTGCGTTACAATGAGCAGTTCTTC. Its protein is CATSDPGLRYNEQFF.